This T cell receptor (beta chain) was identified during a study of blood T cells in healthy people across ages. General observations from the study: It was held that the diversity estimates obtained from one million T cells were underestimates.

Healthy Caucasian individuals from Russia aged roughly 6 to 100 served as donors. The sample holds a few counts of this clonotype. Antigen unknown. The second PCR ran about 6 to 12 cycles with a sample-barcoded 5' primer and J-beta primers. TCRdb passed the 5' RACE reads through MiXCR, listing each CDR3 protein once. Of approximately 800,000 distinct CDR3 sequences in the sample, about 37% were seen once. CDR1 and CDR2 (germline): LNHNV, YYDKDF (reference sequence). The CDR3 extends over 13 amino acids. With 2 bases removed from V and 11 bases from J, the gap between germline ends came to 13 bases. The source material was blood. This TCR came from a man between 18 and 35 years old in good health. The chain joins TRBV15 to TRBJ2-4; either TRBD1 or TRBD2 may supply D (5 bases each). In DNA form, the CDR3 reads TGTGCCACCAGCAGAAGGGACGGACCCGTTCAGTACTTC. It codes for CATSRRDGPVQYF.